Listed below are T cell receptor beta chains from one sample, sequenced in a study of Ad26.COV2.S vaccination and SARS-CoV-2 variants. TCRdb's table, derived via immunoSEQ multiplex PCR, lists solely in-frame clones and lacks some. This table holds 350,000 to 450,000 clones, over 75% found once. The specimen comprised peripheral blood, sampled in a trial of Ad26.COV2.S vaccine versus placebo. The receptor set was obtained from a person between 18 and 59 years old who received the Ad26.COV2.S COVID-19 vaccine or a placebo. Each CDR3 is given with its conserved first and last residue. The D gene is left open where the match is weak. Rows may omit the clone size; those that give it use once, few, many or a size class.

.	TRBJ1-2	.	12	TRBV19	TGTGCCAGTAGTATAGGGATGCAGGGCTACACCTTC	CASSIGMQGYTF
.	TRBJ2-1	.	16	TRBV7-8	TGTGCCAGCAGCTTAGTTGGCAGGAGCTCCTACAATGAGCAGTTCTTC	CASSLVGRSSYNEQFF
.	TRBJ2-1	once	16	TRBV9	TGTGCCAGCAGCGTAGAGGGAGGCACCATCTACAATGAGCAGTTCTTC	CASSVEGGTIYNEQFF
.	TRBJ2-5	once	15	TRBV2	TGTGCCAGCAGAGATATACATAAACGAAAAGAGACCCAGTACTTC	CASRDIHKRKETQYF
.	TRBJ2-3	.	13	TRBV28	TGTGCCAGCAGGCGGGGTAGCACAGATACGCAGTATTTT	CASRRGSTDTQYF
.	TRBJ1-1	.	16	TRBV7-2	TGTGCCAGCAGCTTAAGGAGGGGAGGGGGGAACACTGAAGCTTTCTTT	CASSLRRGGGNTEAFF
.	TRBJ1-4	.	15	TRBV29-1	TGCAGCGTTGGACGAGGGGCAGGTGCTAATGAAAAACTGTTTTTT	CSVGRGAGANEKLFF
.	TRBJ2-7	.	13	TRBV12-3/TRBV12-4	TGTGCCAGCAGTTCGGACAGATCCTACGAGCAGTACTTC	CASSSDRSYEQYF
.	TRBJ2-3	.	14	TRBV3-1/TRBV3-2	TGTGCCACAAAAGGAGGCTTTAGCACAGATACGCAGTATTTT	CATKGGFSTDTQYF
.	TRBJ2-2	.	13	TRBV19	TGTGCCAGTAGTATAGGGGAGGTCGGGGAGCTGTTTTTT	CASSIGEVGELFF
.	TRBJ1-5	.	15	TRBV19	TGTGCCAGTAGTTTCGGACAGATTAGCAATCAGCCCCAGCATTTT	CASSFGQISNQPQHF